This T cell receptor beta chain was recorded in a study of blood T cells in healthy people across ages. Study as a whole: There was about one barcoded beta molecule captured by template switching per two T cells.

Next came a second PCR, run for about 6 to 12 cycles, which used a sample-barcoded 5' primer along with a J-beta primer mix. A single record per CDR3 protein comes from TCRdb applying MiXCR to the 5' RACE reads. Of fewer than 2,000,000 distinct CDR3 sequences in the sample, around 35% were seen once. Germline V lookup: CDR1 DFQATT, CDR2 SNEGSKA (reference sequence). This CDR3 comprises 15 residues. V lost 6 bases, J lost 4 bases, and 12 bases stayed unmatched. Study-wide points: Observed TCR beta diversity showed a strong correlation with the percentage of naive T cells as measured by flow cytometry.

In regard to this clonotype: Its matching antigen is unknown.

The chain recombines TRBV20-1 with TRBJ2-3; 8 positions match TRBD2. The clonotype originates from a woman in her twenties or thirties in good health. Sequenced: blood. The DNA for the CDR3 is TGCAGTGCCCCAAGCGGGACTAGTGTTTCAGATACGCAGTATTTT. This gives the protein CSAPSGTSVSDTQYF.